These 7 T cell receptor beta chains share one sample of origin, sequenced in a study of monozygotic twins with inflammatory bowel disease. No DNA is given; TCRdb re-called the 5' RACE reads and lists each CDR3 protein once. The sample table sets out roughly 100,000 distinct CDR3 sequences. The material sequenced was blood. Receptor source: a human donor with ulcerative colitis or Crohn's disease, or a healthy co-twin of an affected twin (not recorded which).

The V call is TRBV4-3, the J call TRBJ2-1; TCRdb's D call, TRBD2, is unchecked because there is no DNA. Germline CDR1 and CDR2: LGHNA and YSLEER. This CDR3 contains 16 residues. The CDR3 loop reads CASSRKGTSGHNEQFF.

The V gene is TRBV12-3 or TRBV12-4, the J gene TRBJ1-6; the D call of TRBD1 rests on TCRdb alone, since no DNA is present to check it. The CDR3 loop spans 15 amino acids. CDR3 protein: CASSLPGPNNSPLHF.

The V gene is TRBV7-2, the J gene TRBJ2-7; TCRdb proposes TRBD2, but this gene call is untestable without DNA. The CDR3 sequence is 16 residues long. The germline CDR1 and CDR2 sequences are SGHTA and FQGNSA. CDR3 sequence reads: CASSLATSGGVSEQYF.

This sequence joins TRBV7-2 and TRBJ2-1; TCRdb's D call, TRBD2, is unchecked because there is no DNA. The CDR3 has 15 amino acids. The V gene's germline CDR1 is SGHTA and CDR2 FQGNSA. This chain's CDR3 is CASRPTSGTGNEQFF.

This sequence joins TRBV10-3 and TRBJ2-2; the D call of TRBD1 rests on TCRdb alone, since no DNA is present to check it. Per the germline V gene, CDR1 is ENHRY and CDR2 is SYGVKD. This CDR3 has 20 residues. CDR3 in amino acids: CAISESLIPRKQGNTGELFF.

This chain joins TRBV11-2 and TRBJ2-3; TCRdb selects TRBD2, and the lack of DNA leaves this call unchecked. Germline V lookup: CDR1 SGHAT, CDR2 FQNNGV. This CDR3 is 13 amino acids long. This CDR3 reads CASSLLVSDTQYF.

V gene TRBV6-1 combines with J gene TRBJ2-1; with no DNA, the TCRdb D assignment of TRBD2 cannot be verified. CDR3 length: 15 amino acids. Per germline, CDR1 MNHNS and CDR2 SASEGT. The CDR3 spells CASSLTSVGRNEQFF.